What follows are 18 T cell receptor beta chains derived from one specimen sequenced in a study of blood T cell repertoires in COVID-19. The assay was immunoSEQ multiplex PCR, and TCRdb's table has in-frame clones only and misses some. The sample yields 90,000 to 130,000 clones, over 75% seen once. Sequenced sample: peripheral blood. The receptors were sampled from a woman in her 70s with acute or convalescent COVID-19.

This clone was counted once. The CDR3 DNA sequence: TGCAGCGCCTCACGGACAGGGGGCTTACGCGGCTACGAGCAGTACTTC. This encodes CSASRTGGLRGYEQYF. This chain connects TRBV29-1 to TRBJ2-7; the match to TRBD1 covers 11 bases. Germline V gene data show CDR1 as SQVTM and CDR2 as ANQGSEA. CDR3 length equals 16 residues. The ends lost 7 bases at V and 3 bases at J; junction bases unmatched: 14.

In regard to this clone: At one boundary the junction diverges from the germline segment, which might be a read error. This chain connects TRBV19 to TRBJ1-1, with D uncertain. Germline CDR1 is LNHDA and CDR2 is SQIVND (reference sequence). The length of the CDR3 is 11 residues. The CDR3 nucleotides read TGTGCTTGTGGTCTTAGGACTGAAGTTTTCTTT. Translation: CACGLRTEVFF.

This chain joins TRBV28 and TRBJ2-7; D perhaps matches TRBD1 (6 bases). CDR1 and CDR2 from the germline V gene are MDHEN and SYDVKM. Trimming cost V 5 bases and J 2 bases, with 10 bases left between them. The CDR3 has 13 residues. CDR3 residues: CASSRQEPYEQYV. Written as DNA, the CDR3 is TGTGCCAGCAGTCGACAGGAACCCTACGAGCAGTACGTC.

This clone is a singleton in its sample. The CDR3 reads CASSPQGRPYEQYV. The CDR3 nucleotides read TGTGCCAGCAGTCCACAGGGTCGGCCCTACGAGCAGTACGTC. V is TRBV27 and J is TRBJ2-7; TRBD1 is a possible D gene (6 bases). Germline lookup yields CDR1 MNHEY and CDR2 SMNVEV (reference sequence). V was shortened by 5 bases and J by 2 bases, with 13 bases between the two germline ends. This CDR3 has 14 residues.

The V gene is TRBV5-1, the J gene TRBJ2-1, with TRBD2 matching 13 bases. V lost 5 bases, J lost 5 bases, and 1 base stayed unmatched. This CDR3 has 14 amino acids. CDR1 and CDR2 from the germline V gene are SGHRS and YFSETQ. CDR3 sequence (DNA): TGCGCCAGCAGACTAGCGGGGGGGAACAATGAGCAGTTCTTC. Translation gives CASRLAGGNNEQFF.

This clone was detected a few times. The CDR3 here is CASSIMYGGTYEQYF. CDR3 DNA: TGTGCCAGCAGCATTATGTACGGGGGAACCTACGAGCAGTACTTC. The J gene is TRBJ2-7, the V gene TRBV11-2; D is perhaps TRBD2 (6 bases). Germline values: CDR1 SGHAT, CDR2 FQNNGV. V dropped 5 bases and J dropped 2 bases, with 16 bases sitting between them. This CDR3 has 15 residues.

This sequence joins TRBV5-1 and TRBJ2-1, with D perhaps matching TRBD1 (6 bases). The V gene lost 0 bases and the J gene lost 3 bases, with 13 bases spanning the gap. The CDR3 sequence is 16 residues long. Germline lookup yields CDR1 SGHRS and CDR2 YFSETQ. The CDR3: CASSLAIWGHYNEQFF. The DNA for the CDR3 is TGCGCCAGCAGCTTGGCCATTTGGGGGCACTACAATGAGCAGTTCTTC.

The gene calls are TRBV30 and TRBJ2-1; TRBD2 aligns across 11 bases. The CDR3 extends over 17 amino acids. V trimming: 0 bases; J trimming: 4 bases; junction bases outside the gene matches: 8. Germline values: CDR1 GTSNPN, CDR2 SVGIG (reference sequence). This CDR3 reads CAWSVVSGRAGYNEQFF. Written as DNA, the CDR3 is TGTGCCTGGAGTGTAGTTAGCGGGAGGGCCGGGTACAATGAGCAGTTCTTC.

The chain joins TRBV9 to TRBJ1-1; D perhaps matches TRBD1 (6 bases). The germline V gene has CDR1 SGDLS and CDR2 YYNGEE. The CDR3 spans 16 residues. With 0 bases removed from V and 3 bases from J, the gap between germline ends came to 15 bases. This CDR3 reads CASSVAFAKGDTEAFF. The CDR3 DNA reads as TGTGCCAGCAGCGTAGCTTTCGCTAAGGGGGACACTGAAGCTTTCTTT.

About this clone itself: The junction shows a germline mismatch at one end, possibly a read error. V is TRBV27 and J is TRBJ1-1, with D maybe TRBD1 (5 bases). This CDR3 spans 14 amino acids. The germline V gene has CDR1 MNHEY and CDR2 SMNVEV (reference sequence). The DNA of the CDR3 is TGTGCTAGCAGTTTCTGGGGCCTGGGCACTGAAGCTTTCTTT. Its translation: CASSFWGLGTEAFF.

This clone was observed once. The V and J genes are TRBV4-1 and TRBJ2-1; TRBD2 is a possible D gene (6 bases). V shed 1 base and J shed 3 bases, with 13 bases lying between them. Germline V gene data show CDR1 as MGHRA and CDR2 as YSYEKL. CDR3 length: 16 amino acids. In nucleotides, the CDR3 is TGCGCCAGCAGCCAAGCAATCGGAGGGCTCTACAATGAGCAGTTCTTC. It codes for CASSQAIGGLYNEQFF.

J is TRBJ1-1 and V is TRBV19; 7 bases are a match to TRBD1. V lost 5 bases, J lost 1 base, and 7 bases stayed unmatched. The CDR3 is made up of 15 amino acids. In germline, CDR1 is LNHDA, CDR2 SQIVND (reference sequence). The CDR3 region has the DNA TGTGCCAGTAGTCCACACCGGGACAGGAACACTGAAGCTTTCTTT. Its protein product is CASSPHRDRNTEAFF.

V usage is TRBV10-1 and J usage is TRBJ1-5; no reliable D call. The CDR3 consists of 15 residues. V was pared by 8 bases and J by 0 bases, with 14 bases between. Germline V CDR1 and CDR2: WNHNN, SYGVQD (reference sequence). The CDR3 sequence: CASSPCVVSNQPQHF. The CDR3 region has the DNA TGCGCCAGCTCCCCCTGCGTAGTTAGCAATCAGCCCCAGCATTTT.

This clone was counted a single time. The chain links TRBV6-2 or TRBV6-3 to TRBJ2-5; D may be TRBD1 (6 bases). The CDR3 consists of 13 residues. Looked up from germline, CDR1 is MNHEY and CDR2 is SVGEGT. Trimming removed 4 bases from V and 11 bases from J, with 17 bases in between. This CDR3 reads CASSSRQGPFQYF. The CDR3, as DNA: TGTGCCAGCAGTTCGCGGCAGGGGCCCTTTCAGTACTTC.

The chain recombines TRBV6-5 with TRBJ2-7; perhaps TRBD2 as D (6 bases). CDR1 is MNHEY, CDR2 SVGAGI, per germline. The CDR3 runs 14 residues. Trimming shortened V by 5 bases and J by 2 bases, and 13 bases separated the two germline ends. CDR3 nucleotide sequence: TGTGCCAGCAGTAGGTCTAGCGTTACCTACGAGCAGTACTTC. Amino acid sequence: CASSRSSVTYEQYF.

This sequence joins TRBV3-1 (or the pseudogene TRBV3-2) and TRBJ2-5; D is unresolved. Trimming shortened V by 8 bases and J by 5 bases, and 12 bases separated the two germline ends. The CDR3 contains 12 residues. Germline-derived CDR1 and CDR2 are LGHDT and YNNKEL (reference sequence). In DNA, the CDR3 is TGTGCCAGCGGCGGCGGTGGGGAGACCCAGTACTTC. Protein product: CASGGGGETQYF.

The CDR3 loop is CASSLEGEPKNIQYF. The CDR3 DNA is TGTGCCAGCAGCTTGGAGGGGGAGCCCAAAAACATTCAGTACTTC. The genes are TRBV5-8 and TRBJ2-4; D is perhaps TRBD1 (6 bases). Trimming shortened V by 0 bases and J by 2 bases, and 9 bases separated the two germline ends. Per germline, CDR1 SGHTS and CDR2 YDEGEE. This CDR3 comprises 15 residues.

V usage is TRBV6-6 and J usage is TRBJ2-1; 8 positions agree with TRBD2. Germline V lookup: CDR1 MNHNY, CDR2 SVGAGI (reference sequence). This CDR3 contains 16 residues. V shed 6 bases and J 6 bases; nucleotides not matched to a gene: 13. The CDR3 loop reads CASSSLSGEGSNEQFF. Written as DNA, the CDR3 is TGTGCCAGCAGCTCTCTTAGCGGGGAGGGGAGCAATGAGCAGTTCTTC.